This T cell receptor (beta chain) was recovered during a study of shared clonotypes between healthy human individuals. Broader study findings: How much donors shared clonotypes was expected to be affected by sequencing depth.

Assay: immunoSEQ multiplex PCR; the TCRdb copy retains only in-frame clones and omits some. This sample has over 1.5 million clones; 95% to 99% occur once, and the top ten carry approximately 0.45%. On this clone: As yet, its antigen is unknown.

Material for sequencing was naive CD4+ T cells sorted from blood. The subset here: CD45RA+ positively selected. The sequence was collected from a man under 40 in good health.

CDR3 sequence: CASSEWANTGELFF. In DNA form, the CDR3 reads TGTGCCAGCAGTGAATGGGCAAACACCGGGGAGCTGTTTTTT. V and J are TRBV2 and TRBJ2-2; no reliable D call. The germline CDR1 and CDR2 sequences are SNHLY and FYNNEI. The germline V and J ends were trimmed by 2 bases and 2 bases, with 6 bases remaining between them. The CDR3 contains 14 residues.